A selection of T cell receptor beta chains follows, all from one sample in a study of PD-1 blockade in classical Hodgkin lymphoma. Data came from immunoSEQ multiplex PCR; TCRdb stores just in-frame clones and leaves some out. The sample yields fewer than 20,000 clones, about 85% seen once. This sample comprised CD4+ T cells from blood, obtained at baseline. The receptors stem from a human donor with classical Hodgkin lymphoma. CDR3s include the opening cysteine and the closing phenylalanine or tryptophan. The D gene is left open where the match is weak. Size values are once, few and many counts, or a class for expanded clones, and some rows have none.

TRBJ1-1,.,TRBV19,TRBD1,CASSYGQEMNTEAFF,TGTGCCAGTAGCTACGGACAGGAGATGAACACTGAAGCTTTCTTT
TRBJ2-1,.,TRBV15,TRBD2,CATSRGLAGVNEQFF,TGTGCCACCAGCAGAGGACTAGCGGGGGTGAATGAGCAGTTCTTC
TRBJ1-6,.,TRBV5-4,.,CASSLGQDKPLHF,TGTGCCAGCAGCTTGGGACAAGATAAGCCCCTCCACTTT
TRBJ2-3,.,TRBV4-1,TRBD2,CASSQGVGRVTDTQYF,TGCGCCAGCAGCCAAGGTGTCGGGAGGGTGACAGATACGCAGTATTTT
TRBJ1-2,.,TRBV5-1,.,CASSGGGGHNYGYTF,TGCGCCAGCAGCGGGGGTGGTGGGCACAACTATGGCTACACCTTC
TRBJ2-2,.,TRBV27,TRBD2,CASTPWGLAGTGELFF,TGTGCCAGCACCCCTTGGGGACTAGCGGGAACCGGGGAGCTGTTTTTT
TRBJ2-7,.,TRBV27,.,CASKGAGTLWQYF,TGTGCCAGCAAAGGAGCAGGGACCCTATGGCAGTACTTC
TRBJ2-6,once,TRBV7-2,.,CASSQISGAPVSGANVLTF,TGTGCCAGCAGCCAAATATCGGGGGCCCCCGTCTCTGGGGCCAACGTCCTGACTTTC
TRBJ2-3,.,TRBV19,.,CASSMSRSTDTQYF,TGTGCCAGTAGTATGAGCAGGAGCACAGATACGCAGTATTTT
TRBJ2-5,once,TRBV5-1,TRBD2,CASSLGLAGGREQYF,TGCGCCAGCAGCCTCGGACTAGCGGGGGGAAGGGAGCAGTACTTC
TRBJ2-1,.,TRBV5-4,TRBD2,CASSFGTSGYNEQFF,TGTGCCAGCAGCTTCGGGACTAGCGGATACAATGAGCAGTTCTTC
TRBJ2-7,once,TRBV27,TRBD1,CASGRDRGRGEQYF,TGTGCCAGCGGCCGGGACAGGGGGCGCGGGGAGCAGTACTTC
TRBJ2-7,.,TRBV19,TRBD1,CASHPTGQGVTYEQYF,TGTGCCAGCCACCCAACAGGACAGGGAGTAACCTACGAGCAGTACTTC
TRBJ2-3,.,TRBV19,TRBD2,CASRIGAGTSTDTQYF,TGTGCCAGTAGGATAGGAGCGGGAACTAGCACAGATACGCAGTATTTT
TRBJ1-6,once,TRBV10-3,.,CAMKGSSYNSPLHF,TGTGCCATGAAAGGAAGCTCCTATAATTCACCCCTCCACTTT
TRBJ2-7,.,TRBV5-1,.,CASSFAGSYEQYF,TGCGCCAGCAGCTTTGCGGGATCCTACGAGCAGTACTTC
TRBJ2-6,once,TRBV10-3,TRBD1,CAISASDRGAGANVLTF,TGTGCCATCAGTGCCTCAGACAGGGGAGCGGGGGCCAACGTCCTGACTTTC
TRBJ2-5,.,TRBV27,.,CASSQSGIPWETQYF,TGTGCCAGCAGCCAGTCCGGGATCCCTTGGGAGACCCAGTACTTC
TRBJ2-3,.,TRBV7-8,TRBD2,CASSFLGSSGEGTDTQYF,TGTGCCAGCAGCTTCCTCGGTTCCAGCGGGGAGGGCACAGATACGCAGTATTTT
TRBJ1-2,.,TRBV6-5,TRBD1,CASGLDRAYGYTF,TGTGCCAGCGGTCTTGACAGGGCCTATGGCTACACCTTC
TRBJ2-3,few,TRBV25-1,TRBD1,CASSVSGTGDTDTQYF,TGTGCCAGCAGTGTATCCGGGACAGGGGACACAGATACGCAGTATTTT
TRBJ1-5,.,TRBV10-3,.,CAISDWQGGNQPQHF,TGTGCCATCAGCGACTGGCAAGGAGGCAATCAGCCCCAGCATTTT
TRBJ2-1,.,TRBV18,TRBD1,CASSIRQGYNEQFF,TGTGCCAGCTCAATCCGACAGGGGTACAATGAGCAGTTCTTC
TRBJ2-7,.,TRBV7-9,TRBD2,CASSLGRGSGYNEQYF,TGTGCCAGCAGCTTAGGAAGGGGTAGCGGGTACAACGAGCAGTACTTC
TRBJ2-3,.,TRBV27,.,CASSLETRTDTQYF,TGTGCCAGCAGTTTAGAGACTCGCACAGATACGCAGTATTTT
TRBJ1-6,.,TRBV6-5,.,CASSYSGSSYNSPLHF,TGTGCCAGCAGTTACTCTGGTAGCTCCTATAATTCACCCCTCCACTTT
TRBJ1-5,.,TRBV18,.,CASSPEGQTSNQPQHF,TGTGCCAGCTCACCCGAGGGACAAACGAGCAATCAGCCCCAGCATTTT
TRBJ1-6,.,TRBV6-5,TRBD1,CASSSTYRGSPLHF,TGTGCCAGCAGTTCCACCTACAGGGGTTCACCCCTCCACTTT
TRBJ1-2,.,TRBV28,.,CASTEALNYGYTF,TGTGCCAGCACCGAGGCCTTAAACTATGGCTACACCTTC
TRBJ2-3,.,TRBV29-1,.,CSVSLGTWTDTQYF,TGCAGCGTTAGCCTCGGGACTTGGACAGATACGCAGTATTTT
TRBJ2-3,.,TRBV6-5,TRBD1,CASRRQGSSTDTQYF,TGTGCCAGCAGACGACAGGGATCTAGCACAGATACGCAGTATTTT
TRBJ1-2,.,TRBV28,.,CASSFSLSLTLGNGYTF,TGTGCCAGCAGTTTCTCTCTTTCGTTGACCTTAGGAAATGGCTACACCTTC
TRBJ2-7,.,TRBV7-8,TRBD1,CASSPRAGTGIF,TGTGCCAGCAGCCCGCGCGCCGGGACAGGAATCTTC
TRBJ1-4,.,TRBV10-3,TRBD1,CAIRRGLNNEKLFF,TGTGCCATAAGAAGGGGGCTGAATAATGAAAAACTGTTTTTT
TRBJ2-7,.,TRBV27,.,CASSLHGAYEQYF,TGTGCCAGCAGTCTTCACGGAGCGTACGAGCAGTACTTC
TRBJ2-6,once,TRBV19,.,CASSPFLPGANVLTF,TGTGCCAGTAGTCCGTTTTTACCTGGGGCCAACGTCCTGACTTTC
TRBJ1-3,.,TRBV7-2,TRBD1,CASSITGDGNTIYF,TGTGCCAGCAGCATAACAGGGGATGGAAACACCATATATTTT
TRBJ2-7,.,TRBV19,TRBD2,CASSIEGLAGGFVYEQYF,TGTGCCAGTAGTATAGAGGGCCTAGCGGGAGGTTTTGTCTACGAGCAGTACTTC
TRBJ1-2,.,TRBV13,.,CASSSSAYLYGYTF,TGTGCCAGCAGCTCCTCGGCCTATCTCTATGGCTACACCTTC
TRBJ2-5,.,TRBV10-3,TRBD2,CATRKGGGATQETQYF,TGTGCCACGCGGAAGGGCGGGGGGGCGACACAAGAGACCCAGTACTTC
TRBJ2-7,.,TRBV5-1,.,CASSLDGIRDSYEQYF,TGCGCCAGCAGCTTGGACGGGATACGCGACTCCTACGAGCAGTACTTC
TRBJ2-7,few,TRBV6-1,.,CASTEGPYYEQYF,TGTGCCAGCACTGAGGGGCCCTATTACGAGCAGTACTTC
TRBJ2-7,.,TRBV18,TRBD1,CASSPFSGQGLNYEQYF,TGTGCCAGCTCACCCTTTTCGGGACAGGGGTTGAACTACGAGCAGTACTTC
TRBJ2-7,.,TRBV25-1,.,CASSSPMSYEQYF,TGTGCCAGCAGTTCCCCCATGTCCTACGAGCAGTACTTC
TRBJ1-1,.,TRBV18,.,CASSPLQSTEAFF,TGTGCCAGCTCACCACTACAGAGCACTGAAGCTTTCTTT
TRBJ2-6,.,TRBV2,.,CASSEQQAEANVLTF,TGTGCCAGCAGTGAACAACAGGCAGAAGCCAACGTCCTGACTTTC
TRBJ2-5,few,TRBV28,.,CASSLPVGYQETQYF,TGTGCCAGCAGTCTCCCAGTCGGGTACCAAGAGACCCAGTACTTC
TRBJ1-4,.,TRBV7-9,.,CASSFNRATNEKLFF,TGTGCCAGCAGCTTTAACCGTGCAACTAATGAAAAACTGTTTTTT
TRBJ1-1,.,TRBV6-5,.,CASSFLYDTEAFF,TGTGCCAGCAGTTTTTTGTATGACACTGAAGCTTTCTTT
TRBJ2-7,few,TRBV10-3,.,CAISEIEGHEQYF,TGTGCCATCAGTGAGATAGAAGGACACGAGCAGTACTTC
TRBJ2-3,.,TRBV6-6,TRBD2,CASSPGLAAITDTQYF,TGTGCCAGCAGCCCGGGACTAGCGGCTATCACAGATACGCAGTATTTT
TRBJ1-5,.,TRBV5-6,.,CASSLPNQPQHF,TGTGCCAGCAGCTTGCCCAATCAGCCCCAGCATTTT
TRBJ2-7,.,TRBV28,TRBD1,CASSYSDRHEQYF,TGTGCCAGCAGCTATTCGGACAGGCACGAGCAGTACTTC
TRBJ2-3,.,TRBV10-3,.,CAISDFGWGTDTQYF,TGTGCCATCAGTGATTTTGGCTGGGGCACAGATACGCAGTATTTT
TRBJ2-2,.,TRBV7-9,.,CASTSGLAGELFF,TGTGCCAGCACCTCCGGCCTTGCCGGGGAGCTGTTTTTT
TRBJ1-4,.,TRBV30,.,CAYSGSNEKLFF,TGTGCCTACTCAGGGTCTAATGAAAAACTGTTTTTT
TRBJ1-2,.,TRBV5-4,TRBD1,CASSQGQVYGYTF,TGTGCCAGCAGCCAGGGACAGGTCTATGGCTACACCTTC